The rows below give T cell receptor beta chains drawn from one sample of a study of CD8 T cells in Susac syndrome. Each CDR3 protein is one row after TCRdb ran MiXCR on the immunoSEQ multiplex PCR reads. The sample has 150,000 to 200,000 distinct CDR3 sequences, roughly 92% seen once. Sequencing used CD4+ T cells from PBMCs. These receptors all stem from a human donor with Susac syndrome. The CDR3 runs from the conserved cysteine through the conserved F or W. The D gene is left open where the match is weak. Rows give clone size only sometimes, using once, few, many, or a class for an expanded clone.

v_call	d_call	j_call	clone_size	cdr3_nt	cdr3_aa
TRBV7-3	TRBD2	TRBJ2-1	-	TGTGCCAGCAGCGAGACTAGCGGGGGGAACTACAATGAGCAGTTCTTC	CASSETSGGNYNEQFF
TRBV29-1	-	TRBJ2-3	-	TGCAGCGTTGACAGGGGCGCAGATACGCAGTATTTT	CSVDRGADTQYF
TRBV7-3	-	TRBJ2-2	-	TGTGCCAGCAGCTTAGCTCAGGGCGACACCGGGGAGCTGTTTTTT	CASSLAQGDTGELFF
TRBV9	TRBD2	TRBJ2-5	-	TGTGCCAGCAGCGCACCCCCGGGGGGGGCAGGAGAGACCCAGTACTTC	CASSAPPGGAGETQYF
TRBV5-1	TRBD1	TRBJ2-1	-	TGCGCCAGCAGCTTGATCTCCACAGGGGCCTACAATGAGCAGTTCTTC	CASSLISTGAYNEQFF
TRBV27	-	TRBJ2-6	-	TGTGCCAGCAGAGCCTCGGGGGCCAACGTCCTGACTTTC	CASRASGANVLTF
TRBV19	-	TRBJ2-6	-	TGTGCCAGTAGTGTAACAGGAACCTCTGGGGCCAACGTCCTGACTTTC	CASSVTGTSGANVLTF
TRBV15	-	TRBJ2-5	few	TGTGCCACCAGCAGAGATTCTGGCTCTCTCGCAGAGACCCAGTACTTC	CATSRDSGSLAETQYF
TRBV4-3	TRBD1	TRBJ1-3	-	TGCGCCAGCAGCCAAGCCAAGGGGGCAGGGTCTTCTCCCTCTGGAAACACCATATATTTT	CASSQAKGAGSSPSGNTIYF
TRBV4-2	-	TRBJ2-7	-	TGTGCCAGCAGCCAAGATCGGGGTCCCTACGAGCAGTACTTC	CASSQDRGPYEQYF
TRBV12-3/TRBV12-4	-	TRBJ2-3	-	TGTGCCAGCAGACGGGGGCTTAGCACAGATACGCAGTATTTT	CASRRGLSTDTQYF
TRBV29-1	-	TRBJ2-1	-	TGCAGCGTTGATGGGCGGAGCTCCTACAATGAGCAGTTCTTC	CSVDGRSSYNEQFF
TRBV28	TRBD1	TRBJ1-2	-	TGTGCCAGCAGTTTTAGGACAGGTCAAGATAATGGCTACACCTTC	CASSFRTGQDNGYTF
TRBV6-6	-	TRBJ2-3	-	TGTGCCAGCAGCATGGGCGACAGTTTTTACACAGATACGCAGTATTTT	CASSMGDSFYTDTQYF
TRBV20-1	TRBD1	TRBJ2-1	-	TGCAGTGCGCCCGGGACAGGGGGGTATGAGCAGTTCTTC	CSAPGTGGYEQFF
TRBV3-1	-	TRBJ1-2	-	TGTGCCAGCAGCCAAGAGGATAGGGCGAAAGGCTACACCTTC	CASSQEDRAKGYTF
TRBV7-2	-	TRBJ1-5	-	TGTGCCAGCAGCTGGGGGGGTCAGCCCCAGCATTTT	CASSWGGQPQHF
TRBV7-2	TRBD2	TRBJ2-1	few	TGTGCCAGCAGCTTGCGGGGGGTGAATGAGCAGTTCTTC	CASSLRGVNEQFF
TRBV9	-	TRBJ2-1	-	TGTGCCAGCAGCCGGCAGGGGGGCAATGAGCAGTTCTTC	CASSRQGGNEQFF
TRBV9	-	TRBJ1-5	-	TGTGCCAGCAGCGTAGAAGGGGGCAATCAGCCCCAGCATTTT	CASSVEGGNQPQHF
TRBV20-1	-	TRBJ1-2	-	TGCATCGCCCGGGACAACGATGGCTACACCTTC	CIARDNDGYTF
TRBV7-8	TRBD2	TRBJ2-5	once	TGTGCCAGCAGCTTATTAAGCGGGGGGCGGATCGAGACCCAGTACTTC	CASSLLSGGRIETQYF
TRBV20-1	-	TRBJ1-6	-	TGCAGTGCTATCTCGCCCGGGCAGGGTTCACCCCTCCACTTT	CSAISPGQGSPLHF
TRBV12-3/TRBV12-4	-	TRBJ1-3	-	TGTGCCAGCAGTAGGACAGCAGGAAACACCATATATTTT	CASSRTAGNTIYF
TRBV5-1	-	TRBJ2-7	once	TGCGCCAGCAGCAAGGCACAGGCCTCCTACGAGCAGTACTTC	CASSKAQASYEQYF
TRBV29-1	TRBD1	TRBJ1-2	-	TGCAGCGTTGGGGACAGGACCTCTAACTATGGCTACACCTTC	CSVGDRTSNYGYTF
TRBV29-1	TRBD2	TRBJ2-5	-	TGCAGCGTTGCCCCCGGGGGGGCCGGAGAGACCCAGTACTTC	CSVAPGGAGETQYF
TRBV7-2	TRBD1	TRBJ2-7	-	TGTGCCAGCAGCGCCGGGACAGGCCCCTACGAGCAGTACTTC	CASSAGTGPYEQYF
TRBV30	-	TRBJ2-1	-	TGTGCCTGGAGTGTAAGGACCGGGGAGCAGTTCTTC	CAWSVRTGEQFF
TRBV18	-	TRBJ1-5	-	TGTGCCAGCTCACACGCATGGGGTCAGCCCCAGCATTTT	CASSHAWGQPQHF
TRBV20-1	-	TRBJ2-7	-	TGCAGTGCCTACCGACCTTACGAGCAGTACTTC	CSAYRPYEQYF
TRBV6-6	-	TRBJ2-4	-	TGTGCCAGCGGGGGTGGACAGTCTAACATTCAGTACTTC	CASGGGQSNIQYF
TRBV5-1	TRBD2	TRBJ2-2	once	TGCGCCAGCAGTCACGGGCGACTAGCAGCCGGGGAGCTGTTTTTT	CASSHGRLAAGELFF
TRBV30	-	TRBJ2-7	-	TGTGCCTGGAGCCCAGGGGGGGGCGAGCAGTACTTC	CAWSPGGGEQYF
TRBV5-1	-	TRBJ1-5	-	TGCGCCAGCAGCTGGGGGACGGGGAATCAGCCCCAGCATTTT	CASSWGTGNQPQHF
TRBV4-1	-	TRBJ2-7	few	TGCGCCAGCAGCCAAGATGGGGGGGCGTATTCCGAGCAGTACTTC	CASSQDGGAYSEQYF
TRBV29-1	TRBD1	TRBJ2-1	-	TGCAGCGTTGCACAGGGGGCTCACAATGAGCAGTTCTTC	CSVAQGAHNEQFF
TRBV30	-	TRBJ1-6	-	TGTGCCTGGAGATTAACGGATGGACCCCTCCACTTT	CAWRLTDGPLHF
TRBV7-2	TRBD2	TRBJ2-7	once	TGTGCCAGCAGGGAGACTAGCGGTAGCTCCTACGAGCAGTACTTC	CASRETSGSSYEQYF
TRBV4-2	TRBD1	TRBJ2-6	-	TGTGCCAGCAGCCAAGATATGAAGGGGGCGGCAGGGGCCAACGTCCTGACTTTC	CASSQDMKGAAGANVLTF
TRBV10-3	-	TRBJ2-7	-	TGTGCCATCAGTGATGTCACAGGGATGTCCTACGAGCAGTACTTC	CAISDVTGMSYEQYF
TRBV20-1	TRBD1	TRBJ1-2	-	TGCAGTGCCGGGACAGGGGATCTTAACTATGGCTACACCTTC	CSAGTGDLNYGYTF
TRBV20-1	-	TRBJ2-7	-	TGCAGTGCTCAAATGGAAGGGGAAGAGCAGTACTTC	CSAQMEGEEQYF
TRBV2	-	TRBJ1-1	-	TGTGCCAGCAGTGAAGCGCTGGGGCCGAACACTGAAGCTTTCTTT	CASSEALGPNTEAFF
TRBV7-6	-	TRBJ2-6	-	TGTGCCAGCAGCCAGCTCGCTGGGGCCAACGTCCTGACTTTC	CASSQLAGANVLTF
TRBV25-1	TRBD1	TRBJ1-2	-	TGTGCCAGCAGTGAAACAGGGGGATGGGGCTACACCTTC	CASSETGGWGYTF
TRBV10-3	-	TRBJ2-5	-	TGTGCCATCAGTGCGGGCAGGGGAAGGATCCAAGAGACCCAGTACTTC	CAISAGRGRIQETQYF
TRBV20-1	TRBD1	TRBJ2-7	-	TGCAGTGCTAGCAGGGGGAACAACGAGCAGTACTTC	CSASRGNNEQYF
TRBV20-1	-	TRBJ1-6	-	TGCAGTGCTAGGGATGAATCACGACCCAATTCACCCCTCCACTTT	CSARDESRPNSPLHF
TRBV9	-	TRBJ1-1	few	TGTGCCAGCAGCGTTGGGACGGGGAACACTGAAGCTTTCTTT	CASSVGTGNTEAFF
TRBV6-1	-	TRBJ1-2	-	TGTGCCAGCGCTGGGGTTAAGGATGGCTACACCTTC	CASAGVKDGYTF
TRBV20-1	-	TRBJ1-1	-	TGCAGTGCTAGGAGCAGGGGCCGGACTGAAGCTTTCTTT	CSARSRGRTEAFF
TRBV19	-	TRBJ2-3	-	TGTGCCAGTAGTATAAGGGCGGGAGATACGCAGTATTTT	CASSIRAGDTQYF
TRBV2	TRBD1	TRBJ2-7	-	TGTGCCAGCAGTGAAAGGGACAGGGTTACCTACGAGCAGTACTTC	CASSERDRVTYEQYF
TRBV29-1	-	TRBJ1-1	-	TGCAGCGCTATGACAGAGAACACTGAAGCTTTCTTT	CSAMTENTEAFF
TRBV7-6	-	TRBJ1-1	-	TGTGCCAGCAGCGGAGGGAGGGAAGCTTTCTTT	CASSGGREAFF
TRBV4-3	TRBD1	TRBJ1-2	-	TGCGCCAGCAGCCATCGGACAGGGGGACATGGCTACACCTTC	CASSHRTGGHGYTF
TRBV30	-	TRBJ2-3	-	TGTGCCTGGAGTGTATTCAGTATTTCTGATACGCAGTATTTT	CAWSVFSISDTQYF
TRBV6-1	-	TRBJ2-1	few	TGTGCCAGCAGTCCCCATGAAGTAGATAATGAGCAGTTCTTC	CASSPHEVDNEQFF